The 24 T cell receptor beta chains reported below all come from one sample, sequenced in a study of blood T cell repertoires in COVID-19. Method: immunoSEQ multiplex PCR; TCRdb's copy keeps in-frame clones and lacks some. Among 250,000 or so clones, approximately 81% were seen once, and the ten largest hold under 7%. Sequenced: PBMCs or T cells enriched from blood (not recorded which). The receptors originated from a woman aged 50 to 60 who had been exposed to COVID-19.

The V gene is TRBV18, the J gene TRBJ1-3; unclear D gene. The V gene's germline CDR1 is KGHSH and CDR2 LQKENI. V was pared by 2 bases and J by 4 bases, with 12 bases between. The CDR3 runs 15 residues. CDR3 region: CASSPMAGLGNTIYF. The CDR3 bases are TGTGCCAGCTCACCAATGGCAGGCTTGGGAAACACCATATATTTT.

The V gene is TRBV28, the J gene TRBJ2-7; 10 nucleotides line up with TRBD1. V was clipped by 6 bases and J by 6 bases; unmatched bases: 5. The CDR3 extends over 13 amino acids. Germline V gene sequence: CDR1 MDHEN, CDR2 SYDVKM. The CDR3 coding sequence is TGTGCCAGCAGCCGGGACAGGGGAGGCGAGCAGTACTTC. This gives the protein CASSRDRGGEQYF.

The chain carries TRBV4-2 and TRBJ2-7; 7 bases are shared with TRBD2. The ends lost 0 bases at V and 0 bases at J; junction bases unmatched: 17. The CDR3 covers 20 residues. Germline assignment: CDR1 LGHNA and CDR2 YNFKEQ. The CDR3 here is CASSQEPSFRVAGFSYEQYF. CDR3 sequence (DNA): TGTGCCAGCAGCCAAGAACCCTCTTTTCGTGTAGCGGGTTTCTCCTACGAGCAGTACTTC.

The chain uses TRBV4-2 and TRBJ2-3; D possibly corresponds to TRBD2 (6 bases). The V end was cut by 8 bases, the J end by 2 bases, with 14 bases between. Germline CDR1 is LGHNA and CDR2 is YNFKEQ. The CDR3 extends over 14 amino acids. The CDR3 DNA sequence: TGTGCCAGCGCGGACTACCGAGTCACAGATACGCAGTATTTT. Protein product: CASADYRVTDTQYF.

V usage is TRBV7-2 and J usage is TRBJ2-1, with 8 bases lining up with TRBD1. The germline V gene has CDR1 SGHTA and CDR2 FQGNSA. J lost 10 bases, V lost 1 base, and 9 bases had no gene match. This CDR3 has 15 residues. DNA for the CDR3: TGTGCCAGCAGCTTAGGGTCAGGGGGCTCGTGGGAGCAGTTCTTC. It is translated as CASSLGSGGSWEQFF.

This clone was found once. V usage is TRBV6-5 and J usage is TRBJ2-3; the match to TRBD2 covers 7 bases. The germline V gene has CDR1 MNHEY and CDR2 SVGAGI. Trimming at V came to 6 bases and at J to 2 bases, leaving 5 bases not matched to a gene. The CDR3 covers 14 residues. CDR3 nucleotide sequence: TGTGCCAGCAGCCGGGACTACCCCACAGATACGCAGTATTTT. Translated: CASSRDYPTDTQYF.

This rearrangement joins TRBV30 to TRBJ1-2; unclear D gene. V was cut by 0 bases and J by 4 bases, with 12 bases left in between. Germline lookup yields CDR1 GTSNPN and CDR2 SVGIG (reference sequence). The CDR3 runs 14 residues. The CDR3 protein is CAWSVPGLVYGYTF. CDR3 nucleotide sequence: TGTGCCTGGAGTGTCCCTGGACTCGTCTATGGCTACACCTTC.

The chain employs TRBV28 and TRBJ1-5; D is ambiguous. The CDR3 extends over 13 amino acids. Trimming took 5 bases from V and 4 from J, leaving 9 bases between them. Looked up from germline, CDR1 is MDHEN and CDR2 is SYDVKM. CDR3 nucleotide sequence: TGTGCCAGCAGTCATAACAGAAATCAGCCCCAGCATTTT. It encodes CASSHNRNQPQHF.

This sequence joins TRBV7-6 and TRBJ2-2; the D gene is possibly TRBD2 (5 bases). The CDR3 is 15 residues long. Germline-derived CDR1 and CDR2 are SGHVS and FNYEAQ. Between the trimmed V and J ends, which lost 3 bases and 3 bases, there was a span of 11 bases. The CDR3 loop is CASSFGVLDTGELFF. Written as DNA, the CDR3 is TGTGCCAGCAGCTTCGGGGTACTAGACACCGGGGAGCTGTTTTTT.

J is TRBJ2-1 and V is TRBV10-3; 11 bases match TRBD2. Trimming at V came to 4 bases and at J to 7 bases, leaving 9 bases not matched to a gene. This CDR3 comprises 16 residues. CDR1 and CDR2 (germline): ENHRY, SYGVKD. Here the CDR3 DNA reads TGTGCCATCAGTGTTGGTAGCGGGGGGGCGGGTAATGAGCAGTTCTTC. This sequence encodes CAISVGSGGAGNEQFF.

The chain recombines TRBV3-1 (or the pseudogene TRBV3-2) with TRBJ2-7; D is possibly TRBD1 (6 bases). Per germline, CDR1 LGHDT and CDR2 YNNKEL (reference sequence). V was trimmed by 3 bases and J by 6 bases, leaving 18 bases between them. The CDR3 loop spans 15 amino acids. The CDR3 loop is CASSHRGDTSTEQYF. In nucleotides, the CDR3 is TGTGCCAGCAGCCATCGAGGGGACACCTCGACCGAGCAGTACTTC.

The J gene is TRBJ1-3, the V gene TRBV10-3; no definite D call. Trimming stripped 3 bases from V and 0 bases from J, with 3 bases between. The CDR3 has 13 residues. The germline CDR1 and CDR2 sequences are ENHRY and SYGVKD. This CDR3 reads CAISDNSGNTIYF. CDR3 coding DNA: TGTGCCATCAGTGACAACTCTGGAAACACCATATATTTT.

This sequence joins TRBV7-3 and TRBJ2-2; possible D gene TRBD2, 5 bases. The CDR3 sequence is 12 residues long. Trimming shortened V by 5 bases and J by 4 bases, and 5 bases separated the two germline ends. Germline V gene lookup returns CDR1 SGHTA and CDR2 FQGTGA. The CDR3 DNA reads as TGTGCCAGCAGCCGGGGCACCGGGGAGCTGTTTTTT. Amino acid sequence: CASSRGTGELFF.

This chain joins TRBV30 and TRBJ1-5; 8 positions match TRBD1. J gave up 4 bases and V 0 bases, and 14 bases lay outside the gene matches. This CDR3 spans 18 amino acids. Germline CDR1 reads GTSNPN; CDR2 reads SVGIG (reference sequence). CDR3 coding DNA: TGTGCCTGGAGTGTACCAGGGACAGGCCGAACCTGGAATCAGCCCCAGCATTTT. Protein product: CAWSVPGTGRTWNQPQHF.

The rearrangement uses TRBV6-5 and TRBJ1-1; no firm D call. V was trimmed by 5 bases and J by 5 bases, leaving 15 bases between them. Germline V gene lookup returns CDR1 MNHEY and CDR2 SVGAGI. This CDR3 spans 14 amino acids. CDR3 nucleotide sequence: TGTGCCAGCAGTCCTAAACCTGCGGGGACTGAAGCTTTCTTT. This encodes CASSPKPAGTEAFF.

CDR3 sequence reads: CASSHPQGSEAFF. CDR3 DNA: TGCGCCAGCAGCCACCCTCAGGGCTCTGAAGCTTTCTTT. The chain combines TRBV10-1 with TRBJ1-1, with D maybe TRBD1 (5 bases). CDR1 is WNHNN and CDR2 is SYGVQD in the germline V gene (reference sequence). The CDR3 is 13 residues long. V dropped 6 bases and J dropped 6 bases, with 14 bases sitting between them.

The J gene is TRBJ2-5, the V gene TRBV5-4; D possibly corresponds to TRBD1 (5 bases). The germline V and J ends were trimmed by 0 bases and 3 bases, with 18 bases remaining between them. The germline V gene encodes CDR1 SGHNT and CDR2 YYREEE (reference sequence). This CDR3 spans 17 amino acids. The CDR3 loop is CASSLGKGMRGKETQYF. CDR3 coding DNA: TGTGCCAGCAGCTTGGGCAAGGGGATGAGAGGCAAAGAGACCCAGTACTTC. The whole variable domain, filled in from reference TRBV5-4 and TRBJ2-5, reads ETGVTQSPTHLIKTRGQQVTLRCSSQSGHNTVSWYQQALGQGPQFIFQYYREEENGRGNFPPRFSGLQFPNYSSELNVNALELDDSALYLCASSLGKGMRGKETQYFGPGTRLLVL.

J is TRBJ1-2 and V is TRBV18, with 9 bases matching TRBD1. CDR3 length equals 14 residues. Germline CDR1 reads KGHSH; CDR2 reads LQKENI. V lost 3 bases and J lost 5; bases outside the gene matches: 4. For the CDR3, the DNA is TGTGCCAGCTCACCGCGGACAGGGGAGTATGGCTACACCTTC. Amino acid sequence: CASSPRTGEYGYTF.

The J gene is TRBJ1-5, the V gene TRBV28; D is perhaps TRBD1 (5 bases). From germline, CDR1 is MDHEN and CDR2 SYDVKM. With 2 bases removed from V and 12 bases from J, the gap between germline ends came to 14 bases. The CDR3 is 13 amino acids. CDR3 residues: CASSLGRVGGQHF. For the CDR3, the DNA is TGTGCCAGCAGTTTAGGCAGGGTGGGCGGCCAGCATTTT.

This chain's CDR3 is CASSTPGLAGTDTQYF. CDR3 coding DNA: TGTGCCAGCAGTACGCCGGGACTAGCGGGCACAGATACGCAGTATTTT. The chain uses TRBV28 and TRBJ2-3, with TRBD2 identical over 11 bases. This CDR3 has 16 residues. Germline lookup yields CDR1 MDHEN and CDR2 SYDVKM. The trim removed 5 bases at V and 1 base at J, leaving 5 bases unmatched.

The rearrangement links TRBV10-3 to TRBJ1-4, with unresolved D. Germline V lookup: CDR1 ENHRY, CDR2 SYGVKD. This CDR3 has 16 residues. V was cut by 2 bases and J by 4 bases, with 14 bases left in between. CDR3 residues: CAISERGQNNNEKLFF. The CDR3 DNA reads TGTGCCATCAGTGAGAGAGGGCAGAATAATAATGAAAAACTGTTTTTT.

In DNA, the CDR3 is TGCGCCAGCAGCCACCCACCAGGGACTAGGAACACCGGGGAGCTGTTTTTT. Translated: CASSHPPGTRNTGELFF. The J gene is TRBJ2-2, the V gene TRBV4-3; 8 bases are a match to TRBD2. V lost 3 bases to trimming and J lost 1 base; unmatched junction nucleotides: 7. Per germline, CDR1 LGHNA and CDR2 YSLEER. The CDR3 spans 17 residues.

The chain combines TRBV29-1 with TRBJ2-1; D is ambiguous. V lost 4 bases to trimming and J lost 7 bases, with 14 bases between them. CDR1 and CDR2 from the germline V gene are SQVTM and ANQGSEA. The CDR3 consists of 13 residues. The CDR3 protein is CSVGLLAGNEQFF. CDR3 nucleotides: TGCAGCGTTGGACTCCTTGCTGGTAATGAGCAGTTCTTC.

This chain connects TRBV25-1 to TRBJ2-6; possible D gene TRBD2, 6 bases. The germline gives CDR1 MGHDK, CDR2 SYGVNS. The V end was cut by 5 bases, the J end by 2 bases, with 16 bases between. This CDR3 comprises 17 residues. The CDR3 DNA is TGTGCCAGCAGTCCCGAAGGGGACTTGACTGGGGCCAACGTCCTGACTTTC. It encodes CASSPEGDLTGANVLTF.